This TCR beta chain was captured in a study of CD8+ T cells in alopecia areata. Study-level background: The drug, tofacitinib, lasted 6 to 18 months, followed by 6 months off drug.

In this sample, this clone turned up a few times. This CDR3 is built from 14 residues. Between the trimmed V and J ends, which lost 4 bases and 2 bases, there was a span of 9 bases. CDR1 is SEHNR and CDR2 is FQNEAQ in the germline V gene (reference sequence). TCR sequencing used cDNA made by reverse transcription of extracted RNA. Only in-frame clones appear in the TCRdb table, and some are missing; sequencing was by immunoSEQ multiplex PCR. The sample yields thousands of clones, around two thirds seen once. Treatment of the sample: oral pan-JAK inhibitor, 5-10 mg twice daily. Lesional scalp punch biopsies and peripheral blood were collected from alopecia areata patients.

The sequence was collected from a human donor with alopecia areata. Here the sequenced sample was skin, taken at week 4, from a patient treated with tofacitinib. This chain joins TRBV7-9 and TRBJ2-1; D gene unclear. This chain's CDR3 is CASSSYRAYNEQFF. The CDR3 nucleotides are TGTGCCAGCAGCTCGTACCGGGCCTACAATGAGCAGTTCTTC.